The next 14 T cell receptor beta chains were all read from a single sample in a study of graft-versus-host responses after intestinal transplantation. Sequencing used immunoSEQ multiplex PCR; TCRdb keeps in-frame clones, though not all of them. The sample contains 80,000 to 100,000 clones, about 89% of which appear only once. No antigen has been assigned to these receptors. Sequencing used unstimulated CD4+ T cells sorted from spleen or lymph node cells, obtained before intestinal transplant. The origin of the receptors is a human donor who received an intestinal transplant.

The rearrangement links TRBV28 to TRBJ1-2, with D possibly TRBD1 on 5 matching bases. CDR1 and CDR2 (germline): MDHEN, SYDVKM. The length of the CDR3 is 14 residues. With 3 bases removed from V and 4 bases from J, the gap between germline ends came to 12 bases. The CDR3 nucleotides are TGTGCCAGCAGTTTGGGGGAGGAGCTCTATGGCTACACCTTC. It is translated as CASSLGEELYGYTF.

The V gene is TRBV7-2, the J gene TRBJ2-7; tentative D call: TRBD2 (7 bases). Germline-derived CDR1 and CDR2 are SGHTA and FQGNSA. V was shortened by 3 bases and J by 0 bases, with 9 bases between the two germline ends. The CDR3 length is 14 residues. CDR3 in DNA: TGTGCCAGCAGCTTGGGAGGGGGCTCCTACGAGCAGTACTTC. This codes for CASSLGGGSYEQYF.

The chain links TRBV27 to TRBJ2-7; TRBD1 is a possible D gene (5 bases). Trimming stripped 6 bases from V and 2 bases from J, with 8 bases between. Germline V gives CDR1 MNHEY, CDR2 SMNVEV (reference sequence). This CDR3 region has 12 residues. The CDR3, as DNA: TGTGCCAGCAGGGACAAAACCTACGAGCAGTACTTC. Translating it yields CASRDKTYEQYF.

V and J are TRBV14 and TRBJ1-1; D call uncertain. The V end lost 4 bases, the J end lost 4 bases, and 16 bases lay between the germline ends. Germline loops: CDR1 SGHDN, CDR2 FVKESK. CDR3 length equals 15 residues. The CDR3 region is CASSLSDRAGTEAFF. The CDR3 region has the DNA TGTGCCAGCAGCCTTAGCGACCGGGCGGGCACTGAAGCTTTCTTT. The full variable domain, in which reference TRBV14 and TRBJ1-1 provide the parts outside the CDR3, is EAGVTQFPSHSVIEKGQTVTLRCDPISGHDNLYWYRRVMGKEIKFLLHFVKESKQDESGMPNNRFLAERTGGTYSTLKVQPAELEDSGVYFCASSLSDRAGTEAFFGQGTRLTVV.

The rearrangement links TRBV7-8 to TRBJ2-7, with 7 positions matching TRBD1. CDR3 length: 13 amino acids. Germline values: CDR1 SGHVS, CDR2 FQNEAQ. V lost 3 bases and J lost 6; bases outside the gene matches: 5. This chain's CDR3 is CASSFPRQGEQYF. The CDR3 nucleotides are TGTGCCAGCAGCTTCCCACGACAGGGCGAGCAGTACTTC.

In its sample, this clone was seen once. The gene calls are TRBV2 and TRBJ2-2; 7 bases line up with TRBD2. The V gene end was trimmed by 3 bases and the J gene end by 3 bases; junction bases not matched to a gene: 4. Looked up from germline, CDR1 is SNHLY and CDR2 is FYNNEI. The CDR3 length is 15 residues. In DNA form, the CDR3 reads TGTGCCAGCAGTGACCAGCGGGGCTACACCGGGGAGCTGTTTTTT. Translated, it gives CASSDQRGYTGELFF.

V and J are TRBV29-1 and TRBJ2-1; 10 bases are shared with TRBD2. The CDR3 has 15 amino acids. The germline gives CDR1 SQVTM, CDR2 ANQGSEA. V gave up 6 bases and J gave up 10 bases; unmatched junction bases: 15. The chain's CDR3 is CSVHTRTSGLGEQFF. In DNA form, the CDR3 reads TGCAGCGTCCACACCCGGACTAGCGGCCTCGGGGAGCAGTTCTTC.

This chain joins TRBV27 and TRBJ2-4, with D possibly TRBD1 on 6 matching bases. The CDR3 contains 18 residues. The germline V gene has CDR1 MNHEY and CDR2 SMNVEV (reference sequence). Trimming took 10 bases from V and 0 from J, leaving 25 bases between them. Here the CDR3 DNA reads TGTGCCATTACACTGGACAGTACGATCCCGCTAGCCAAAAACATTCAGTACTTC. It translates to CAITLDSTIPLAKNIQYF.

The gene calls are TRBV19 and TRBJ2-1, with TRBD2 matching 8 bases. V was clipped by 4 bases and J by 6 bases; unmatched bases: 8. The CDR3 has 15 amino acids. Per germline, CDR1 LNHDA and CDR2 SQIVND (reference sequence). The CDR3, as DNA: TGTGCCAGTAGTACACTAGCGGCGGGCGTCAATGAGCAGTTCTTC. The encoded protein is CASSTLAAGVNEQFF.

In its sample, this clone was seen once. The gene calls are TRBV28 and TRBJ1-5; a weak D match, TRBD1 (5 bases). The CDR3 covers 15 residues. V was cut by 8 bases and J by 5 bases, with 19 bases left in between. In germline, CDR1 is MDHEN, CDR2 SYDVKM. The CDR3 DNA is TGTGCCAGCTCCCCTCAGGGATCCTATGATCAGCCCCAGCATTTT. It translates to CASSPQGSYDQPQHF.

The gene calls are TRBV27 and TRBJ2-7; TRBD2 matches at 11 bases. The ends lost 4 bases at V and 4 bases at J; junction bases unmatched: 9. The CDR3 is 16 amino acids. CDR1 and CDR2 (germline): MNHEY, SMNVEV (reference sequence). Written as DNA, the CDR3 is TGTGCCAGCAGTTCCCCCTCAACTAGCGGGAGTTACGAGCAGTACTTC. Encoded protein: CASSSPSTSGSYEQYF.

This clone was observed once. The chain combines TRBV19 with TRBJ2-1; 10 nucleotides align to TRBD2. The CDR3 length is 15 residues. The ends lost 5 bases at V and 1 base at J; junction bases unmatched: 2. Germline V gene lookup returns CDR1 LNHDA and CDR2 SQIVND (reference sequence). The CDR3 here is CASSASGSSYNEQFF. The CDR3 DNA reads TGTGCCAGTAGTGCTAGCGGGAGTTCCTACAATGAGCAGTTCTTC.

This clone appeared a single time. This sequence joins TRBV25-1 and TRBJ2-2; 9 bases map to TRBD1. The CDR3 is made up of 16 amino acids. Germline CDR1 reads MGHDK; CDR2 reads SYGVNS. The ends lost 1 base at V and 6 bases at J; junction bases unmatched: 6. The CDR3 nucleotides are TGTGCCAGCAGTGAATCACGGACAGGGGAGGCCGGGGAGCTGTTTTTT. Protein sequence: CASSESRTGEAGELFF.

This clone has just a few counts. The V gene is TRBV28, the J gene TRBJ2-3; TRBD1 agrees at 9 bases. The CDR3 length is 17 residues. V gave up 5 bases and J gave up 4 bases; unmatched junction bases: 13. Germline CDR1 and CDR2: MDHEN and SYDVKM. The CDR3 reads CASSPTPGQGVPDTQYF. CDR3 DNA sequence: TGTGCCAGCAGTCCTACACCGGGACAGGGAGTCCCAGATACGCAGTATTTT.